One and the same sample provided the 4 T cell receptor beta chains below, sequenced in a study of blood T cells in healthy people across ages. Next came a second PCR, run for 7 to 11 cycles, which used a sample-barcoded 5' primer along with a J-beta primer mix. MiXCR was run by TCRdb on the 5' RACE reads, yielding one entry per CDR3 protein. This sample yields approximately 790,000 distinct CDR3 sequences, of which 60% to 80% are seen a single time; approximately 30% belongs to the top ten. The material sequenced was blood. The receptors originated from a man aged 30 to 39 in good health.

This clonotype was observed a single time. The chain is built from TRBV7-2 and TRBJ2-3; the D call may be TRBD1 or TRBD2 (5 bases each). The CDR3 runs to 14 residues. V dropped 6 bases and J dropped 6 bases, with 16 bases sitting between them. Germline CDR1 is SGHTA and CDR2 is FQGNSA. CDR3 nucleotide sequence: TGTGCCAGCAGTTCTAGGGACGTACCGGATACGCAGTATTTT. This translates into CASSSRDVPDTQYF.

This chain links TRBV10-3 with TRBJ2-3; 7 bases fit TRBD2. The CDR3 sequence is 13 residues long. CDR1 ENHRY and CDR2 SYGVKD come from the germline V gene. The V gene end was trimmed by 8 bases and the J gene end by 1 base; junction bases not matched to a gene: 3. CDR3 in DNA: TGTGCCATCCGGGACTATCGCACAGATACGCAGTATTTT. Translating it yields CAIRDYRTDTQYF.

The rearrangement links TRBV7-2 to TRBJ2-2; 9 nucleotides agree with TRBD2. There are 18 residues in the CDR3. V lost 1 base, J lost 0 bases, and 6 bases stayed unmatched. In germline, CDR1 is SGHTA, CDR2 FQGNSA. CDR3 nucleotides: TGTGCCAGCAGCTTAGTTGGTAGCGGGGGCGCGAACACCGGGGAGCTGTTTTTT. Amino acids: CASSLVGSGGANTGELFF.

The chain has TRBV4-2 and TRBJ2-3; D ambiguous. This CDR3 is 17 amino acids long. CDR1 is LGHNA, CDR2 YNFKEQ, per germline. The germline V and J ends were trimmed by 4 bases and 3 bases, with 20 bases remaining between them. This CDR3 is CASSPKDGFLRTDTQYF. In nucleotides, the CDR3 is TGTGCCAGCAGCCCAAAGGACGGGTTCCTCAGGACAGATACGCAGTATTTT.